Many counts were recorded for the clone carrying this T cell receptor (beta chain). In building TCR beta libraries, iRepertoire HTBI primers were used together with Arm-PCR of CDR3 regions. A single record per CDR3 protein comes from TCRdb applying MiXCR to the multiplex PCR reads. Of about 220,000 distinct CDR3 sequences in the sample, around 20% are singletons; the top ten hold about an eighth. Documented time point: newly diagnosed GD, antithyroid drugs for less than 3 months. PBMC RNA served as the TCR library source. The data are from a study of regulatory T cells in long-lasting Graves disease. Germline V gene lookup returns CDR1 SNHLY and CDR2 FYNNEI. CDR3 length: 14 amino acids. Losses at the gene ends were 4 bases for V and 3 bases for J; bases not matched to a gene: 1. A further study also used this sample, focusing on T cells in Graves' hyperthyroidism and ophthalmopathy. In that study: The study used the HTBI primer set for a first-round RT-PCR of the TCR CDR3. Ophthalmopathy, which appeared later, was predicted by the model a median around 6.5 months before onset.

Sequences were derived from peripheral blood mononuclear cells (PBMCs), sampled at new diagnosis, from a patient treated with antithyroid drugs. The receptor comes from a woman aged 30 to 39 with Graves disease. The chain employs TRBV2 and TRBJ1-5; 9 bases line up with TRBD1. Written as DNA, the CDR3 is TGTGCCAGCAGTGGGGACAGGGACAATCAGCCCCAGCATTTT. Translating gives CASSGDRDNQPQHF.